This T cell receptor beta chain was observed in a study of blood T cells in healthy people across ages. With a J-beta primer mix and a sample-barcoded 5' primer, a second PCR ran roughly 6 to 11 cycles. MiXCR, run by TCRdb on the 5' RACE reads, gives a single entry per CDR3 protein. The table records under 1,000,000 distinct CDR3 sequences, about 46% of them present only once. There were healthy Caucasian individuals from Russia, aged roughly 6 to 100, serving as donors. The CDR3 totals 16 residues. Trimming pared 7 bases from V and 0 bases from J, leaving 19 bases between. CDR1 SGDLS and CDR2 YYNGEE come from the germline V gene. The table lists this clonotype with many counts.

The chain employs TRBV9 and TRBJ1-1, with a weak D call TRBD1 (6 bases). Sample: blood. The sequence came from a man older than 75 in good health. The CDR3, as DNA: TGTGCCAGCGGGGGGGCCGTTGGAAACATGAACACTGAAGCTTTCTTT. It specifies CASGGAVGNMNTEAFF.